This T cell receptor beta chain was found in a study of blood T cells in healthy people across ages. Primed by a sample-barcoded 5' primer and a J-beta primer mix, a second PCR proceeded for 7 to 11 cycles. MiXCR was run by TCRdb on the 5' RACE reads, yielding one entry per CDR3 protein. Among 800,000 to 950,000 distinct CDR3 sequences listed, just under 30% were seen once. Regarding this clonotype: The antigen is not known.

General study findings and limits: TCR beta diversity, measured per million T cells, fell in a roughly linear way with age.

This CDR3 comprises 15 residues. Trimming removed 0 bases from V and 4 bases from J; junction bases left unmatched: 3. The germline V gene has CDR1 LGHDT and CDR2 YNNKEL (reference sequence). Donors each provided about 9.5 milliliters of peripheral blood. These data were likewise used in another study, on T cells of mothers and their children.

V and J are TRBV3-1 and TRBJ1-1, with TRBD1 matching over 9 bases. This clonotype was obtained from a woman between 40 and 55 years old in good health. The specimen was blood. DNA for the CDR3: TGTGCCAGCAGCCAAGATTCGACAGGGGGCACTGAAGCTTTCTTT. As protein: CASSQDSTGGTEAFF.